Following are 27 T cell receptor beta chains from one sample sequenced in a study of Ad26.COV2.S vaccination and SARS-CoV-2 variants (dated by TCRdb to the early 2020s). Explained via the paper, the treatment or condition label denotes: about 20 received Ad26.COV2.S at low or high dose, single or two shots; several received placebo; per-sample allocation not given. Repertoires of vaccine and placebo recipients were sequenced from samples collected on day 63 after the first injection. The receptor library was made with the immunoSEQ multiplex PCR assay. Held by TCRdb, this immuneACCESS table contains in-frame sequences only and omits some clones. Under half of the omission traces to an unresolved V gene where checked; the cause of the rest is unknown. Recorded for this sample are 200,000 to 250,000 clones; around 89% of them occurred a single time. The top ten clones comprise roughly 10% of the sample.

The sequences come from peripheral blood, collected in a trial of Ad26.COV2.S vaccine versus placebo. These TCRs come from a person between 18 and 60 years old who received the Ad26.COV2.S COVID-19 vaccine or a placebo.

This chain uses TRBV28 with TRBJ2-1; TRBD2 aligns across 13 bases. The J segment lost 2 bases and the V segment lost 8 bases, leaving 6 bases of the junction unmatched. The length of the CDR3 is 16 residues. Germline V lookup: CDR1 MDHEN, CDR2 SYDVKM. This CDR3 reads CASRAGTSGTYNEQFF. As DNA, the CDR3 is TGTGCCAGCCGAGCCGGGACTAGCGGGACCTACAATGAGCAGTTCTTC.

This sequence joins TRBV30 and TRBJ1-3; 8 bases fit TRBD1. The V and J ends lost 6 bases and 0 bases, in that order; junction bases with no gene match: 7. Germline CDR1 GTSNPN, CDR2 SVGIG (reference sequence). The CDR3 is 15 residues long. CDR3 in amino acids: CACQDRGPSGNTIYF. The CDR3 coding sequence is TGTGCCTGCCAAGACAGGGGCCCCTCTGGAAACACCATATATTTT.

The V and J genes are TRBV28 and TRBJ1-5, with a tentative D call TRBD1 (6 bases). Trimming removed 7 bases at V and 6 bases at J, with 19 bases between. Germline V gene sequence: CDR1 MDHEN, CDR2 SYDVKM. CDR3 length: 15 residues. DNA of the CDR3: TGTGCCAGCATTTCTCTAGGGGGTCGGAGTCAGCCCCAGCATTTT. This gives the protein CASISLGGRSQPQHF.

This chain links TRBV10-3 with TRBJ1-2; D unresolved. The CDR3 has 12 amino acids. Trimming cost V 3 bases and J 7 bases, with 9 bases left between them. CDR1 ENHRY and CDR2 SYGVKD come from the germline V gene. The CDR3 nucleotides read TGTGCCATCAGTGACGGGGTCTCTGGCTACACCTTC. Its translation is CAISDGVSGYTF.

CDR3: CASSRGQHYGYTF. CDR3 bases: TGTGCCAGCAGCCGTGGACAGCACTATGGCTACACCTTC. The chain combines TRBV14 with TRBJ1-2, with D possibly being TRBD1 (6 bases). CDR1 and CDR2 (germline): SGHDN, FVKESK. V was clipped by 4 bases and J by 3 bases, with 9 bases between them. The length of the CDR3 is 13 residues. The full variable domain, with the rest looked up from reference TRBV14 and TRBJ1-2, is EAGVTQFPSHSVIEKGQTVTLRCDPISGHDNLYWYRRVMGKEIKFLLHFVKESKQDESGMPNNRFLAERTGGTYSTLKVQPAELEDSGVYFCASSRGQHYGYTFGSGTRLTVV.

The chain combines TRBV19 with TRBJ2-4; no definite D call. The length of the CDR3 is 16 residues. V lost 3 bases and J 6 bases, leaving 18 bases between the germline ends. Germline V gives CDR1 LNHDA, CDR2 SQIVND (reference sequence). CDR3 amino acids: CASSIGRPSQGNIQYF. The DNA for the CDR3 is TGTGCCAGTAGTATCGGAAGGCCCAGCCAAGGAAACATTCAGTACTTC.

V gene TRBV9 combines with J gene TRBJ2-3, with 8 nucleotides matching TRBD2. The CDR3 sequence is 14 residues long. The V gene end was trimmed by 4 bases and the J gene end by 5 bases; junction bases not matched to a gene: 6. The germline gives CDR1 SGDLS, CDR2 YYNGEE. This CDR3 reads CASSSGGVLDTQYF. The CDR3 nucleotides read TGTGCCAGCAGCAGCGGGGGCGTCCTAGATACGCAGTATTTT.

The CDR3: CASSQRPASYNEQFF. CDR3 DNA sequence: TGTGCCAGCAGCCAGAGACCGGCTAGCTACAATGAGCAGTTCTTC. The rearrangement uses TRBV3-1 (or the pseudogene TRBV3-2) and TRBJ2-1; no firm D call. Trimming pared 3 bases from V and 3 bases from J, leaving 12 bases between. This CDR3 comprises 15 residues. The germline V gene encodes CDR1 LGHDT and CDR2 YNNKEL (reference sequence).

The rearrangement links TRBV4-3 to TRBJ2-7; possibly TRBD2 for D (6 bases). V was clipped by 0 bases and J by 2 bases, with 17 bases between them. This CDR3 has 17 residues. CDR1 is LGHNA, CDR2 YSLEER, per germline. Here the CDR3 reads CASSQDVGAGSPYEQYF. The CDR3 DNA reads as TGCGCCAGCAGCCAAGATGTGGGAGCGGGTTCCCCCTACGAGCAGTACTTC.

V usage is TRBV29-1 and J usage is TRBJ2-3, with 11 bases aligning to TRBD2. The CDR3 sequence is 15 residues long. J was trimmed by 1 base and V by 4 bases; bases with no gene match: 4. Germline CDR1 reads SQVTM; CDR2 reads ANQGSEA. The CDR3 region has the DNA TGCAGCGTTGTTAGCGGGGGGGCGGGCACAGATACGCAGTATTTT. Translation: CSVVSGGAGTDTQYF.

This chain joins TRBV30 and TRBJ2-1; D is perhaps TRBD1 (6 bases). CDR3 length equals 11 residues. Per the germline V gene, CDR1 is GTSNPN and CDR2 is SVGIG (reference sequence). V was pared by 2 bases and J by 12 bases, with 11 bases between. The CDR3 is CAWSPNRVQFF. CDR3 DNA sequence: TGTGCCTGGAGTCCGAACAGGGTGCAGTTCTTC.

The CDR3 protein is CASSQDSGLANEQFF. For the CDR3, the DNA is TGCGCCAGCAGCCAAGATAGCGGACTAGCCAATGAGCAGTTCTTC. The gene calls are TRBV4-1 and TRBJ2-1, with TRBD2 identical over 8 bases. Germline values: CDR1 MGHRA, CDR2 YSYEKL. The CDR3 has 15 residues. After removal of 0 bases from V and 6 bases from J, the junction contained 4 bases not matched to a gene.

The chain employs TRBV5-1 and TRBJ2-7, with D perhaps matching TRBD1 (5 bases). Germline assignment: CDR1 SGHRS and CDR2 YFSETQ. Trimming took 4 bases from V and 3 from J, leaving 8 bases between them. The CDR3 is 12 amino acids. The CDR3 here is CASSQDSYEQYF. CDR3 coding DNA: TGCGCCAGCAGCCAAGACAGCTACGAGCAGTACTTC.

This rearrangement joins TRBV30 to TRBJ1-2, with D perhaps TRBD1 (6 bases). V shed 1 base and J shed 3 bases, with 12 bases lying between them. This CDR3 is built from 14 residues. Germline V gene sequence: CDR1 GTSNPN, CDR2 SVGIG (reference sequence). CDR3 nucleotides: TGTGCCTGGAGTGGGGGGCTTGGGGACTATGGCTACACCTTC. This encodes CAWSGGLGDYGYTF.

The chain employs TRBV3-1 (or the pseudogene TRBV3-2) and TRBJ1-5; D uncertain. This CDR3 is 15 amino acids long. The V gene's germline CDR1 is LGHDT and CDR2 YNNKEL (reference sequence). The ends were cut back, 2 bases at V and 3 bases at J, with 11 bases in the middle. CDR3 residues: CASSQTQSNNQPQHF. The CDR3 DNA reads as TGTGCCAGCAGCCAAACACAGTCAAACAATCAGCCCCAGCATTTT.

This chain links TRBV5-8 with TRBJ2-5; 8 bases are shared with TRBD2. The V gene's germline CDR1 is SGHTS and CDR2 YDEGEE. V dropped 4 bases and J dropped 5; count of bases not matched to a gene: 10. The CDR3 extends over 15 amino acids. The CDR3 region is CASSGGGPGGETQYF. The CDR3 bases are TGTGCCAGCAGCGGCGGGGGACCGGGAGGGGAGACCCAGTACTTC. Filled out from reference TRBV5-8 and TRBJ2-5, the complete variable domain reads EAGVTQSPTHLIKTRGQQATLRCSPISGHTSVYWYQQALGLGLQFLLWYDEGEERNRGNFPPRFSGRQFPNYSSELNVNALELEDSALYLCASSGGGPGGETQYFGPGTRLLVL.

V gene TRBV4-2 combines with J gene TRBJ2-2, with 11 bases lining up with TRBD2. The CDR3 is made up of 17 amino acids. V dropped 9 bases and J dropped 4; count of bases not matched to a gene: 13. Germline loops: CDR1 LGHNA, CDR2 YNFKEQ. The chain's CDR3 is CASSIGDTSGGTGELFF. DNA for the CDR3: TGTGCCAGTTCGATAGGAGACACTAGCGGGGGCACCGGGGAGCTGTTTTTT.

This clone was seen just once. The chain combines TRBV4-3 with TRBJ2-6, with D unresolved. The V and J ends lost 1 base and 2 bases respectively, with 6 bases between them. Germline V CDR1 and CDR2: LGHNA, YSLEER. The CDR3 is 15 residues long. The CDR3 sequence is CASSQAPPGANVLTF. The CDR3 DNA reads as TGCGCCAGCAGCCAAGCCCCCCCTGGGGCCAACGTCCTGACTTTC.

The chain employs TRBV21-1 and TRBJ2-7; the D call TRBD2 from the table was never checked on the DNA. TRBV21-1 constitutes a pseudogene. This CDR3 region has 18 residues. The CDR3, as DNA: TGTGCCAGCAGCAAAGCGGGGGGTATAGGGAATGTAAGCTACGAGCAGTACTTC. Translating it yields CASSKAGGIGNVSYEQYF.

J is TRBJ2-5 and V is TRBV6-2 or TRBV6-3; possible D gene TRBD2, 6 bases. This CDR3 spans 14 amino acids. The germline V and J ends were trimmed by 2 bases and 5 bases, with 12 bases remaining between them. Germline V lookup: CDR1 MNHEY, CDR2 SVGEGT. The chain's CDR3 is CASSYPLASETQYF. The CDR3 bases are TGTGCCAGCAGTTACCCCCTAGCGTCCGAGACCCAGTACTTC.

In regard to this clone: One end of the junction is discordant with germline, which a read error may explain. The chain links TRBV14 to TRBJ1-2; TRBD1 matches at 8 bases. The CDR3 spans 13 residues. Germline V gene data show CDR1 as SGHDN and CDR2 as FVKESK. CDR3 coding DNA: TGTGCCAGCAGCCATGACACCTGGACAGGGATTGACTTC. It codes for CASSHDTWTGIDF.

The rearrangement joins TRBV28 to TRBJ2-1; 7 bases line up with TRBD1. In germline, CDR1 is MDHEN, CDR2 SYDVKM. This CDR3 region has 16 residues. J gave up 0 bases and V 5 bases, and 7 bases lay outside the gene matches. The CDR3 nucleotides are TGTGCCAGCAGTCCCGGACAGGTCAGCTCCTACAATGAGCAGTTCTTC. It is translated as CASSPGQVSSYNEQFF.

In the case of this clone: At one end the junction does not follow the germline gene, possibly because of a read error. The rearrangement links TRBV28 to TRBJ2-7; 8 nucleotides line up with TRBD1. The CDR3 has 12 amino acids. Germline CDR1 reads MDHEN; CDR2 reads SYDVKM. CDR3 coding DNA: TGTGCCAGCAGTTCTCACATGGACAGGGCCTTATTC. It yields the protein CASSSHMDRALF.

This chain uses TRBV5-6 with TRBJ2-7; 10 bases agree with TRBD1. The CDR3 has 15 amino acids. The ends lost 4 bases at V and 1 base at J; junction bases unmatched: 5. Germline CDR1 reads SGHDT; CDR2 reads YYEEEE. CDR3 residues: CASSGGTGESYEQYF. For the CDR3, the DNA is TGTGCCAGCAGCGGGGGGACAGGGGAGTCCTACGAGCAGTACTTC.

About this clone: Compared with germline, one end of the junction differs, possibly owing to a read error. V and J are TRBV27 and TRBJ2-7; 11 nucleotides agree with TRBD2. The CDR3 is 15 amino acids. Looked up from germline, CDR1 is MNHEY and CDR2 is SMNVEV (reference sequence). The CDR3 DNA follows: TGTGCCAGCAGTCCCATGGGACTAGCGGATTACGGGCAGTACTTC. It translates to CASSPMGLADYGQYF.

The CDR3 nucleotides read TGTGCCAGTAGTATGCCCAAGACAGGGGGCTTTCAGCCCCAGCATTTT. Translated, it gives CASSMPKTGGFQPQHF. This chain joins TRBV19 and TRBJ1-5; 10 bases align to TRBD1. CDR3 size: 16 residues. Germline lookup yields CDR1 LNHDA and CDR2 SQIVND (reference sequence). The V gene end was trimmed by 3 bases and the J gene end by 6 bases; junction bases not matched to a gene: 8.

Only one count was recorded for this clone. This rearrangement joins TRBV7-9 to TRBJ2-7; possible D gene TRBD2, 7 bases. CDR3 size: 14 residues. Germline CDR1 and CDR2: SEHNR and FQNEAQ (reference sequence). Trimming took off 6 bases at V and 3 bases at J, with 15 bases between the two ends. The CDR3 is CASSGGREGYEQYF. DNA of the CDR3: TGTGCCAGCAGTGGGGGCAGGGAGGGCTACGAGCAGTACTTC.